This entry lists 16 T cell receptor beta chains sequenced from one sample in a study of blood T cell repertoires in COVID-19. Sequencing was performed with immunoSEQ multiplex PCR; in TCRdb, only in-frame clones are kept and a portion is missing. This sample has 35,000 to 45,000 clones, with almost 95% found just once. The sequencing input was peripheral blood. The receptors originated from a man aged 45 to 65 with active COVID-19.

This clone has just one count. The rearrangement links TRBV7-2 to TRBJ2-1, with D maybe TRBD2 (6 bases). Germline lookup yields CDR1 SGHTA and CDR2 FQGNSA. The CDR3 consists of 13 residues. The V and J ends lost 5 bases and 5 bases respectively, with 10 bases between them. The CDR3 DNA reads TGTGCCAGCAGCCTCGGACTAAACAATGAGCAGTTCTTC. Its translation is CASSLGLNNEQFF. Full variable domain (remainder filled in from reference TRBV7-2 and TRBJ2-1): GAGVSQSPSNKVTEKGKDVELRCDPISGHTALYWYRQSLGQGLEFLIYFQGNSAPDKSGLPSDRFSAERTGGSVSTLTIQRTQQEDSAVYLCASSLGLNNEQFFGPGTRLTVL.

This clone came up once. The chain employs TRBV5-4 and TRBJ1-4; D not certain. CDR1 and CDR2 (germline): SGHNT, YYREEE (reference sequence). The V gene lost 0 bases and the J gene lost 3 bases, with 15 bases spanning the gap. This CDR3 has 17 residues. The CDR3 spells CASSLGSRGIANEKLFF. CDR3 bases: TGTGCCAGCAGCTTGGGCTCGCGAGGGATCGCTAATGAAAAACTGTTTTTT.

V is TRBV25-1 and J is TRBJ2-1; a weak D match, TRBD2 (5 bases). Germline loops: CDR1 MGHDK, CDR2 SYGVNS. CDR3 size: 13 residues. V lost 7 bases and J lost 3, with 10 bases in between. The CDR3 loop reads CASTDSNYNEQFF. CDR3 in DNA: TGTGCCAGCACGGACTCGAACTACAATGAGCAGTTCTTC.

V gene TRBV6-6 combines with J gene TRBJ1-2; D is unresolved. V shed 7 bases and J shed 4 bases, with 13 bases lying between them. CDR3 size: 13 residues. Germline V CDR1 and CDR2: MNHNY, SVGAGI (reference sequence). CDR3 in amino acids: CASTSVTLYGYTF. CDR3 coding DNA: TGTGCCAGCACTTCAGTTACCCTCTATGGCTACACCTTC.

This clone turned up a few times. This chain uses TRBV5-8 with TRBJ2-3, with TRBD1 matching over 8 bases. This CDR3 has 15 residues. Germline V gene lookup returns CDR1 SGHTS and CDR2 YDEGEE. J gave up 3 bases and V 4 bases, and 7 bases lay outside the gene matches. In nucleotides, the CDR3 is TGTGCCAGCAGCCCGGGACAGGCGAGAACAGATACGCAGTATTTT. Its translation is CASSPGQARTDTQYF. The entire variable domain, with the rest obtained from reference TRBV5-8 and TRBJ2-3, is as follows: EAGVTQSPTHLIKTRGQQATLRCSPISGHTSVYWYQQALGLGLQFLLWYDEGEERNRGNFPPRFSGRQFPNYSSELNVNALELEDSALYLCASSPGQARTDTQYFGPGTRLTVL.

The chain joins TRBV15 to TRBJ2-4; D is unresolved. The CDR3 extends over 13 amino acids. The V gene lost 0 bases and the J gene lost 6 bases, with 6 bases spanning the gap. Germline values: CDR1 LNHNV, CDR2 YYDKDF (reference sequence). CDR3 residues: CATSREGLNIQYF. The CDR3 coding sequence is TGTGCCACCAGCAGAGAGGGCCTAAACATTCAGTACTTC.

The chain uses TRBV9 and TRBJ2-2; 7 bases fit TRBD2. The J segment lost 2 bases and the V segment lost 2 bases, leaving 6 bases of the junction unmatched. From germline, CDR1 is SGDLS and CDR2 YYNGEE. The CDR3 has 16 residues. The CDR3 here is CASSVLAEINTGELFF. CDR3 nucleotides: TGTGCCAGCAGCGTTCTAGCGGAGATCAACACCGGGGAGCTGTTTTTT.

The chain recombines TRBV5-1 with TRBJ2-7; 8 bases are a match to TRBD2. The CDR3 covers 15 residues. The J segment lost 2 bases and the V segment lost 1 base, leaving 5 bases of the junction unmatched. In germline, CDR1 is SGHRS, CDR2 YFSETQ. The DNA of the CDR3 is TGCGCCAGCAGCTTGAACTCAGCGGGAGCCTACGAGCAGTACTTC. Its translation: CASSLNSAGAYEQYF.

V usage is TRBV10-3 and J usage is TRBJ2-2; perhaps TRBD2 as D (6 bases). Germline lookup yields CDR1 ENHRY and CDR2 SYGVKD. V was clipped by 0 bases and J by 0 bases, with 8 bases between them. This CDR3 spans 16 amino acids. CDR3 region: CAISESTGANTGELFF. The CDR3 DNA sequence: TGTGCCATCAGTGAGTCGACGGGAGCGAACACCGGGGAGCTGTTTTTT.

The rearrangement uses TRBV5-4 and TRBJ2-1; TRBD2 aligns across 10 bases. CDR1 is SGHNT and CDR2 is YYREEE in the germline V gene (reference sequence). The CDR3 sequence is 15 residues long. V trimming: 6 bases; J trimming: 6 bases; junction bases outside the gene matches: 9. In DNA form, the CDR3 reads TGTGCCAGCACATTAAGCGGGAGGGCCAGCAATGAGCAGTTCTTC. The encoded protein is CASTLSGRASNEQFF. Using reference TRBV5-4 and TRBJ2-1 for the parts outside the CDR3, the full variable domain is ETGVTQSPTHLIKTRGQQVTLRCSSQSGHNTVSWYQQALGQGPQFIFQYYREEENGRGNFPPRFSGLQFPNYSSELNVNALELDDSALYLCASTLSGRASNEQFFGPGTRLTVL.

This chain joins TRBV15 and TRBJ1-6; 7 positions match TRBD1. Germline CDR1 reads LNHNV; CDR2 reads YYDKDF (reference sequence). Germline trimming cut 1 base from V and 4 bases from J; bases unmatched to any gene: 4. There are 16 residues in the CDR3. The CDR3 spells CATSRGQGMYNSPLHF. CDR3 DNA sequence: TGTGCCACCAGCAGAGGACAGGGCATGTATAATTCACCCCTCCACTTT.

CDR3 protein: CASMAGSQETQYF. CDR3 nucleotides: TGTGCCAGCATGGCAGGGTCTCAGGAGACCCAGTACTTC. The chain combines TRBV6-5 with TRBJ2-5, with D possibly matching TRBD1 (5 bases). The CDR3 runs 13 residues. V was cut by 7 bases and J by 5 bases, with 14 bases left in between. CDR1 MNHEY and CDR2 SVGAGI come from the germline V gene.

The genes are TRBV25-1 and TRBJ2-1, with 15 bases that match TRBD2. The CDR3 length is 15 residues. V lost 4 bases, J lost 10 bases, and 5 bases stayed unmatched. CDR1 is MGHDK, CDR2 SYGVNS, per germline. The CDR3 nucleotides read TGTGCCAGCAGTGGGGGACTAGCGGGAGGTCGGGAGCAGTTCTTC. Amino acids: CASSGGLAGGREQFF.

The V gene is TRBV28, the J gene TRBJ1-2, with D possibly TRBD1 on 5 matching bases. The CDR3 runs 14 residues. V shed 6 bases and J shed 7 bases, with 18 bases lying between them. Germline-derived CDR1 and CDR2 are MDHEN and SYDVKM. In nucleotides, the CDR3 is TGTGCCAGCAGAGGTGACGTACAGGTAGTTGGCTACACCTTC. Translating gives CASRGDVQVVGYTF.

This chain joins TRBV27 and TRBJ2-6; weak D call: TRBD2 (6 bases). Germline loops: CDR1 MNHEY, CDR2 SMNVEV (reference sequence). The CDR3 runs 14 residues. Trimming removed 4 bases from V and 2 bases from J, with 6 bases in between. CDR3 protein: CASSWGAGANVLTF. The CDR3 DNA reads TGTGCCAGCAGTTGGGGGGCTGGGGCCAACGTCCTGACTTTC.

The chain couples TRBV7-9 to TRBJ2-3; 8 nucleotides match TRBD2. J was trimmed by 5 bases and V by 4 bases; bases with no gene match: 14. From germline, CDR1 is SEHNR and CDR2 FQNEAQ (reference sequence). The CDR3 has 17 residues. In DNA, the CDR3 is TGTGCCAGCAGCTCAGCCCCGCTTCGACTAGCGTTAGATACGCAGTATTTT. It specifies CASSSAPLRLALDTQYF.